The sequence of this TCR beta chain was determined in a study of post-analysis software for immune sequencing data. As for the study in general: The patients showed relapsing-remitting, secondary progressive and progressive-relapsing multiple sclerosis courses.

Unique molecular identifiers had been added to the TCR beta cDNA libraries. There were 1 to 10 million T cells, and 510,000 or so cDNA molecules came from them. One entry per CDR3 protein results from TCRdb running MiXCR on the PCR reads. Here the sample spans fewer than 850,000 distinct CDR3 sequences, about 43% being singletons. A word on this clonotype: Its antigen is as yet unknown.

Study-wide results and limits: Comparison with controls showed significantly lower normalized Chao1 diversity in multiple sclerosis patients. Strong co-clustering by F measure was evident for samples that had been prepared in the same batch.

Input material: blood. This TCR was sampled from a girl aged 10-17 years with multiple sclerosis.

In nucleotides, the CDR3 is TGTGCCAGCAGCCAGGCCGGCCTCACAGATACGCAGTATTTT. Translating it yields CASSQAGLTDTQYF. This chain joins TRBV3-1 and TRBJ2-3, with D unresolved. Between the trimmed V and J ends, which lost 3 bases and 2 bases, there was a span of 9 bases. Looked up from germline, CDR1 is LGHDT and CDR2 is YNNKEL (reference sequence). The length of the CDR3 is 14 residues.